This T cell receptor (beta chain) was obtained from a study of blood T cell repertoires in COVID-19. Method: immunoSEQ multiplex PCR; TCRdb's copy keeps in-frame clones and lacks some. This table holds around 370,000 clones, around 90% found once. CDR1 and CDR2 from the germline V gene are LNHDA and SQIVND (reference sequence). The CDR3 sequence is 15 residues long. With 9 bases removed from V and 3 bases from J, the gap between germline ends came to 20 bases. The source of this sequence is a man younger than 35 with active or convalescent COVID-19. V gene TRBV19 combines with J gene TRBJ1-2; no reliable D call. The specimen sequenced was peripheral blood. As DNA, the CDR3 is TGTGCCAGCAATATCCCGGTTGGTCCGGACTATGGCTACACCTTC. This codes for CASNIPVGPDYGYTF. The whole variable domain, remainder taken from reference TRBV19 and TRBJ1-2, is DGGITQSPKYLFRKEGQNVTLSCEQNLNHDAMYWYRQDPGQGLRLIYYSQIVNDFQKGDIAEGYSVSREKKESFPLTVTSAQKNPTAFYLCASNIPVGPDYGYTFGSGTRLTVV.